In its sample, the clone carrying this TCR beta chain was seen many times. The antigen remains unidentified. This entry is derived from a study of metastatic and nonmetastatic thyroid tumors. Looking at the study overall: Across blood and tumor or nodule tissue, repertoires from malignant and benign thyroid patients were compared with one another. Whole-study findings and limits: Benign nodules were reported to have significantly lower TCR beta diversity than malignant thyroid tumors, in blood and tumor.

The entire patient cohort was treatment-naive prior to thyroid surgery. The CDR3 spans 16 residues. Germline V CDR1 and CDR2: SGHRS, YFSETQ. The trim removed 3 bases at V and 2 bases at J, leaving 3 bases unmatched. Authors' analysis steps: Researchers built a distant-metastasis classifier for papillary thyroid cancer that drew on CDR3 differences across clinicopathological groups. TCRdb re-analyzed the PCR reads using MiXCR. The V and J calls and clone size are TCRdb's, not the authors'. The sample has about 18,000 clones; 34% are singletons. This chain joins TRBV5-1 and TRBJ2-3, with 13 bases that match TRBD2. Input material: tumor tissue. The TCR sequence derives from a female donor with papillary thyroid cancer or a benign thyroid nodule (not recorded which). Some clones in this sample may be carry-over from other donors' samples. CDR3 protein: CASSSGLAGYTDTQYF. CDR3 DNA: TGCGCCAGCAGCTCGGGACTAGCGGGATACACAGATACGCAGTATTTT.